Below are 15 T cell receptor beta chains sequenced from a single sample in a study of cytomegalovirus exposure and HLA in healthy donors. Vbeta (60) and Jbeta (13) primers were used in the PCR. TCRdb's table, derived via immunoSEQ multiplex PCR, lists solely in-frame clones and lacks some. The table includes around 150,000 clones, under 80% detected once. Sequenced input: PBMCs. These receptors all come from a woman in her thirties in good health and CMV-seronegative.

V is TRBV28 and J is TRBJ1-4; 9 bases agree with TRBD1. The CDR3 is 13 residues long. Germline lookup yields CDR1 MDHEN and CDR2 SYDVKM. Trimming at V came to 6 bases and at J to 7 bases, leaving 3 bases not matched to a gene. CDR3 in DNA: TGTGCCAGCAGCGTGACAGGGGGTGAAAAACTGTTTTTT. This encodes CASSVTGGEKLFF.

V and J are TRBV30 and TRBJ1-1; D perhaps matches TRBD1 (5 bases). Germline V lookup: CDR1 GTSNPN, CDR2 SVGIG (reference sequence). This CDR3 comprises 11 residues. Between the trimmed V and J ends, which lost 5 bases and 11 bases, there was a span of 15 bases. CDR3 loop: CAWGVGGVAFF. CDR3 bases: TGTGCCTGGGGGGTGGGGGGGGTGGCTTTCTTT.

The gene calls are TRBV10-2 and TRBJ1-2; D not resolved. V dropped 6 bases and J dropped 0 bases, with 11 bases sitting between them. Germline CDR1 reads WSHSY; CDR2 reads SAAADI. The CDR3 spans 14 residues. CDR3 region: CASSPSIANYGYTF. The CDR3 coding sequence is TGCGCCAGCAGCCCCTCTATAGCTAACTATGGCTACACCTTC.

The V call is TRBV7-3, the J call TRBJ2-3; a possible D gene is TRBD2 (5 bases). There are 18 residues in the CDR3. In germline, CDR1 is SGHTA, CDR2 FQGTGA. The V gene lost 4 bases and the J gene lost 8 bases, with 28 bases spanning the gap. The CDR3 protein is CASSYENRPDLRKGTQYF. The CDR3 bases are TGTGCCAGCAGCTACGAGAACCGCCCGGACTTGAGAAAGGGTACGCAGTATTTT.

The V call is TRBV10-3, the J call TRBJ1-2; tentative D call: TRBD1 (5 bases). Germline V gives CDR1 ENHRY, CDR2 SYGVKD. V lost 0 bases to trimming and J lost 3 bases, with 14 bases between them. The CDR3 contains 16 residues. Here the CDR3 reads CAISESEDSSHYGYTF. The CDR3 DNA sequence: TGTGCCATCAGTGAGTCCGAAGACAGCTCGCACTATGGCTACACCTTC.

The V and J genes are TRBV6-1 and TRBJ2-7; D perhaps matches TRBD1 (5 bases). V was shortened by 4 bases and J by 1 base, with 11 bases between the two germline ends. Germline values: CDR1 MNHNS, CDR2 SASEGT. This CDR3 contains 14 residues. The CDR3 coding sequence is TGTGCCAGCAGTGCCGAACAGGCGTCCTACGAGCAGTACTTC. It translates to CASSAEQASYEQYF.

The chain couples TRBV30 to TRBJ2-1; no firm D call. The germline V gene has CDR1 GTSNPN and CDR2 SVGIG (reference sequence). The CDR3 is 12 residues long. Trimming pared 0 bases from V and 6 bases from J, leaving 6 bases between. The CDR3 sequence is CAWSVLSNEQFF. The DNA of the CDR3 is TGTGCCTGGAGTGTACTTAGCAATGAGCAGTTCTTC.

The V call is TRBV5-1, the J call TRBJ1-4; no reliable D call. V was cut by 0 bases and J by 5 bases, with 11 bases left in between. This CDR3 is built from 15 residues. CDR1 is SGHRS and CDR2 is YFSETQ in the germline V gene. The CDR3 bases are TGCGCCAGCAGCTTGGGAACAGTGACAAATGAAAAACTGTTTTTT. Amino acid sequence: CASSLGTVTNEKLFF.

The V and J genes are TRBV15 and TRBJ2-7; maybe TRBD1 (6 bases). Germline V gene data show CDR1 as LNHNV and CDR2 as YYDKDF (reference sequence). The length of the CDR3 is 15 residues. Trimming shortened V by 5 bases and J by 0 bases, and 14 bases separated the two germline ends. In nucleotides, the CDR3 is TGTGCCACCAGCGCTGGGACATTCCTCTCCTACGAGCAGTACTTC. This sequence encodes CATSAGTFLSYEQYF.

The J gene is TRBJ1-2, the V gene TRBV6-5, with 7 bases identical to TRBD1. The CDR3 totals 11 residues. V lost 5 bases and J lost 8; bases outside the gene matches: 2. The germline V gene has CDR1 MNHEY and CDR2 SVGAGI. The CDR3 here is CASSVGGGYTF. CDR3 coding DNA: TGTGCCAGCAGTGTAGGGGGCGGCTACACCTTC.

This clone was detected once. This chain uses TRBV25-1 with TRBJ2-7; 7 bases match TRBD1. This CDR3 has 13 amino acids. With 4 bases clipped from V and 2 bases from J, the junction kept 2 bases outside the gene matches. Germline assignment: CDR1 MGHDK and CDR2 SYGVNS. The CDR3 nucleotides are TGTGCCAGCAGTGGGGGACAGACCTACGAGCAGTACTTC. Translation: CASSGGQTYEQYF.

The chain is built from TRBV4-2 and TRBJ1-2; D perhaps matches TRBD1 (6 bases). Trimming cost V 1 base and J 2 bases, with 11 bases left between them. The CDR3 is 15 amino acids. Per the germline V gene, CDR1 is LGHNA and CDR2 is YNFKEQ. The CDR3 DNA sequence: TGTGCCAGCAGCCAAGTGAGGGGGTTGAACTATGGCTACACCTTC. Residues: CASSQVRGLNYGYTF.

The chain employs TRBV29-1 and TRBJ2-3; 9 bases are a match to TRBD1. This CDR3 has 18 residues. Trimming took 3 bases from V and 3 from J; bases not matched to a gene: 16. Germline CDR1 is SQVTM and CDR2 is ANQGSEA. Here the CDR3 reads CSVEGDQNRGQGTDTQYF. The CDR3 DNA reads TGCAGCGTTGAGGGGGACCAAAACAGGGGGCAGGGAACAGATACGCAGTATTTT.

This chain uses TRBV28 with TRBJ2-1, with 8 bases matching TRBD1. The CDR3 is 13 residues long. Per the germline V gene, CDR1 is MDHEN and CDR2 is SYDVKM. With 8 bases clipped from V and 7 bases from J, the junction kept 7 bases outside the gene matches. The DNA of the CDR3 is TGTGCCAGCCAATGGACAGGGCGGAATGAGCAGTTCTTC. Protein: CASQWTGRNEQFF.

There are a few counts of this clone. The CDR3 DNA reads as TGTGCTAGTGGGGTCTACAGGGTCCAGTCAGGCTACACCTTC. Translation gives CASGVYRVQSGYTF. V is TRBV12-5 and J is TRBJ1-2, with D perhaps matching TRBD1 (6 bases). The germline V gene encodes CDR1 LGHNT and CDR2 FRNRAP. CDR3 size: 14 residues. Trimming cost V 6 bases and J 8 bases, with 19 bases left between them.